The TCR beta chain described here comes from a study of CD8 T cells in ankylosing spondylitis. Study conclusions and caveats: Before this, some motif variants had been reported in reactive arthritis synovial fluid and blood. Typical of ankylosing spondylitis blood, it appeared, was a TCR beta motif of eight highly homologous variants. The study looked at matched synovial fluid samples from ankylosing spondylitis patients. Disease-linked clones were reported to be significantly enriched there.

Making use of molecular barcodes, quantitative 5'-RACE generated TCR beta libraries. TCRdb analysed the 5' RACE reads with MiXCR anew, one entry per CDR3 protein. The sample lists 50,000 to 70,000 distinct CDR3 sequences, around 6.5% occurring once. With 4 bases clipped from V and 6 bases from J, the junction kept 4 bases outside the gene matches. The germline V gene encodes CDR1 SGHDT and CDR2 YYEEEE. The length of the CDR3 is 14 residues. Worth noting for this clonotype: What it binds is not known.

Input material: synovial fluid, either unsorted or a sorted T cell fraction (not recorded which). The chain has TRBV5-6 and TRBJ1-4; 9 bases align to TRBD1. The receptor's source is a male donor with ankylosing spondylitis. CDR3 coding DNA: TGTGCCAGCAGCACGGACAGGGGTGATGAAAAACTGTTTTTT. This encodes CASSTDRGDEKLFF.